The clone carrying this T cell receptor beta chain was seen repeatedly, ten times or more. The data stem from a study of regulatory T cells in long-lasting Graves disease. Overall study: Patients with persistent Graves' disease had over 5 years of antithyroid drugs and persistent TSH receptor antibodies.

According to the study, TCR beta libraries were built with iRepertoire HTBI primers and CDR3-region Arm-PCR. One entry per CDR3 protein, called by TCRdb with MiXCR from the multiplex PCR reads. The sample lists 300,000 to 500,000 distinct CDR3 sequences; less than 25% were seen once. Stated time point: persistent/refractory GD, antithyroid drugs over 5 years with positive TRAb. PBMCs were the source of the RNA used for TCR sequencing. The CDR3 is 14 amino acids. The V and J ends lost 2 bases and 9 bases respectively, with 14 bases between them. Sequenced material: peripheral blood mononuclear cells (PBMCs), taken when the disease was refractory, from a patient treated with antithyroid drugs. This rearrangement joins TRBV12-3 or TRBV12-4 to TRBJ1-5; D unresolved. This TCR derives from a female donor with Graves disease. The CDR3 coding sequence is TGTGCCAGCAGTTTACAGGCCTTGAGAGGGCCCCAGCATTTT. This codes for CASSLQALRGPQHF.